Following are 24 T cell receptor beta chains from one sample sequenced in a study of OX40 agonist ivuxolimab in advanced cancers. The repertoire was sequenced with immunoSEQ multiplex PCR; TCRdb's copy has only in-frame clones and lacks some. The sample lists roughly 76,000 clones; about 83% were seen once. The sequenced sample was CD4+ or CD8+ T cells sorted from blood, obtained in a trial of the OX40 agonist ivuxolimab. These receptors all stem from an adult with an advanced solid tumor such as melanoma, head and neck, liver or kidney cancer.

This chain connects TRBV10-2 to TRBJ2-7; D perhaps matches TRBD2 (6 bases). Germline V CDR1 and CDR2: WSHSY, SAAADI. There are 14 residues in the CDR3. Trimming took 8 bases from V and 7 from J, leaving 21 bases between them. The CDR3 sequence is CASSRQPEGYEQYF. CDR3 nucleotides: TGCGCCAGCTCCCGCCAGCCGGAGGGATATGAGCAGTACTTC.

Worth noting for this clone: Since no conserved phenylalanine or tryptophan closes the CDR3, a read error is the likely cause. The chain has TRBV7-8 and TRBJ2-7; TRBD2 agrees at 8 bases. V trimming: 2 bases; J trimming: 7 bases; junction bases outside the gene matches: 4. In germline, CDR1 is SGHVS, CDR2 FQNEAQ. This CDR3 spans 13 amino acids. The DNA for the CDR3 is TGTGCCAGCAGCTTATTGGTAGCGGGGGAGCAGTACTCC. Translating gives CASSLLVAGEQYS.

The chain is built from TRBV13 and TRBJ2-1, with 7 bases identical to TRBD2. V was clipped by 1 base and J by 4 bases; unmatched bases: 10. This CDR3 is 17 amino acids long. Germline V lookup: CDR1 PRHDT, CDR2 FYEKMQ (reference sequence). The CDR3 loop reads CASSLVAGTIDYNEQFF. DNA for the CDR3: TGTGCCAGCAGCTTAGTAGCAGGGACTATAGATTACAATGAGCAGTTCTTC.

This clone was seen only once. The CDR3 DNA follows: TGCGCCAGCAGCTCCCGCAGGAATTCCTACGAGCAGTACTTC. Residues: CASSSRRNSYEQYF. The rearrangement uses TRBV4-3 and TRBJ2-7; D not certain. Germline V gene sequence: CDR1 LGHNA, CDR2 YSLEER. This CDR3 spans 14 amino acids. The ends were cut back, 5 bases at V and 1 base at J, with 12 bases in the middle.

The chain links TRBV6-1 to TRBJ2-3; D remains ambiguous. V shed 2 bases and J shed 8 bases, with 11 bases lying between them. The CDR3 is 13 amino acids. Germline values: CDR1 MNHNS, CDR2 SASEGT. In DNA, the CDR3 is TGTGCCAGCAGTGAAAGCGCGATAGTTACGCAGTATTTT. Translation gives CASSESAIVTQYF.

The genes are TRBV19 and TRBJ2-5; D is ambiguous. V gave up 4 bases and J gave up 2 bases, with 14 bases separating them. In germline, CDR1 is LNHDA, CDR2 SQIVND (reference sequence). The CDR3 has 15 residues. The CDR3 here is CASSKLDHGQETQYF. In nucleotides, the CDR3 is TGTGCCAGTAGTAAATTAGATCATGGACAAGAGACCCAGTACTTC.

This sequence joins TRBV2 and TRBJ2-7, with 7 bases aligning to TRBD2. The CDR3 has 15 residues. CDR1 and CDR2 from the germline V gene are SNHLY and FYNNEI. V shed 2 bases and J 5 bases; nucleotides not matched to a gene: 9. CDR3 sequence (DNA): TGTGCCAGCAGTGAATCGAAGCTGGGGGGGGACGAGCAGTACTTC. Translated, it gives CASSESKLGGDEQYF.

The chain joins TRBV19 to TRBJ1-2; tentatively, D is TRBD1 (5 bases). V lost 6 bases to trimming and J lost 4 bases, with 9 bases between them. Germline V lookup: CDR1 LNHDA, CDR2 SQIVND (reference sequence). The CDR3 extends over 12 amino acids. Here the CDR3 reads CASRGDSYGYTF. The CDR3 nucleotides are TGTGCCAGTAGGGGAGACAGCTATGGCTACACCTTC.

V and J are TRBV21-1 and TRBJ1-2; the table's D call TRBD1 went unverified against the DNA. TRBV21-1 is a known pseudogene. The length of the CDR3 is 17 residues. This chain's CDR3 is CASSKDDRGMRVYGYTF. The CDR3, as DNA: TGTGCCAGCAGCAAAGACGACAGGGGCATGCGGGTCTATGGCTACACCTTC.

J is TRBJ2-1 and V is TRBV18, with 9 bases fitting TRBD2. V shed 3 bases, J shed 6 bases, and the junction held 6 bases outside the gene matches. The length of the CDR3 is 15 residues. Germline V gene lookup returns CDR1 KGHSH and CDR2 LQKENI. The CDR3 region has the DNA TGTGCCAGCTCACCGTACGGACTAGCGCTCAATGAGCAGTTCTTC. This sequence encodes CASSPYGLALNEQFF.

This chain links TRBV9 with TRBJ1-3; no reliable D call. With 0 bases removed from V and 0 bases from J, the gap between germline ends came to 10 bases. The CDR3 spans 16 residues. Germline V gene data show CDR1 as SGDLS and CDR2 as YYNGEE. CDR3 sequence: CASSVGVEVSGNTIYF. The CDR3 nucleotides are TGTGCCAGCAGCGTAGGAGTGGAGGTCTCTGGAAACACCATATATTTT.

This clone appeared once. Mismatch with germline at one junction end may stem from a read error. The V gene is TRBV19, the J gene TRBJ1-2; maybe TRBD1 (5 bases). Germline V CDR1 and CDR2: LNHDA, SQIVND (reference sequence). CDR3 length equals 14 residues. CDR3 amino acids: CASRLPGPIQWLFF. CDR3 nucleotide sequence: TGTGCCAGTAGGCTCCCGGGACCAATACAATGGCTCTTCTTC.

J is TRBJ1-2 and V is TRBV7-9, with TRBD1 matching 7 bases. Germline lookup yields CDR1 SEHNR and CDR2 FQNEAQ (reference sequence). This CDR3 region has 15 residues. V gave up 0 bases and J gave up 5 bases; unmatched junction bases: 6. The CDR3 loop reads CASSLAGQDPYGYTF. The CDR3 bases are TGTGCCAGCAGCTTAGCAGGACAGGACCCTTATGGCTACACCTTC.

The chain combines TRBV2 with TRBJ1-4; D is undetermined. In germline, CDR1 is SNHLY, CDR2 FYNNEI. Trimming took off 4 bases at V and 0 bases at J, with 12 bases between the two ends. This CDR3 is 16 amino acids long. CDR3 loop: CASSGFSSATNEKLFF. The CDR3 region has the DNA TGTGCCAGCAGTGGGTTCAGCTCTGCAACTAATGAAAAACTGTTTTTT.

This clone was seen once. V usage is TRBV25-1 and J usage is TRBJ2-7; D is unclear. In germline, CDR1 is MGHDK, CDR2 SYGVNS. The germline V and J ends were trimmed by 5 bases and 0 bases, with 14 bases remaining between them. The CDR3 runs to 15 residues. The DNA of the CDR3 is TGTGCCAGCAGTAAGGGCTGGGTCCCCTCCTACGAGCAGTACTTC. Its translation is CASSKGWVPSYEQYF.

This rearrangement joins TRBV18 to TRBJ1-2, with TRBD1 matching 10 bases. This CDR3 is 17 amino acids long. Unmatched junction bases numbered 13, after V lost 3 bases and J lost 6 bases. Germline CDR1 reads KGHSH; CDR2 reads LQKENI. The CDR3 region has the DNA TGTGCCAGCTCACCTCGACAGGGGGCCCCTATCATTGATGGCTACACCTTC. The encoded protein is CASSPRQGAPIIDGYTF.

In the case of this clone: A junction end diverges from the germline sequence, so it may reflect a read error. This sequence joins TRBV30 and TRBJ1-5; unclear D gene. Germline V lookup: CDR1 GTSNPN, CDR2 SVGIG (reference sequence). This CDR3 spans 12 amino acids. The CDR3 bases are TGTACCTGGAGTGATAAGGATCAGCCCCAGCATTTT. Protein product: CTWSDKDQPQHF.

The DNA for the CDR3 is TGCGCCAGCAGTGATGCCCGACGGGACGGTTCCTACGAGCAGTACTTC. Translation gives CASSDARRDGSYEQYF. The rearrangement uses TRBV10-2 and TRBJ2-7; D is tentatively TRBD1 or TRBD2 (5 bases each). Germline CDR1 WSHSY, CDR2 SAAADI. The ends were cut back, 3 bases at V and 1 base at J, with 16 bases in the middle. The CDR3 loop spans 16 amino acids.

The sample holds a few counts of this clone. This chain links TRBV7-9 with TRBJ1-1; possible D gene TRBD1, 6 bases. The CDR3 spans 13 residues. V was pared by 3 bases and J by 6 bases, with 11 bases between. Germline V gene sequence: CDR1 SEHNR, CDR2 FQNEAQ (reference sequence). CDR3 protein: CASSLIQGAEAFF. CDR3 bases: TGTGCCAGCAGCTTGATACAGGGAGCTGAAGCTTTCTTT.

The V and J genes are TRBV11-2 and TRBJ2-5; D is unclear. CDR1 and CDR2 (germline): SGHAT, FQNNGV. V was clipped by 0 bases and J by 7 bases, with 15 bases between them. This CDR3 contains 15 residues. Written as DNA, the CDR3 is TGTGCCAGCAGCTTAGATCGGCAAGTCATGGGGACCCAGTACTTC. Residues: CASSLDRQVMGTQYF.

The V gene is TRBV6-5, the J gene TRBJ2-7, with D perhaps matching TRBD2 (5 bases). This CDR3 is 14 amino acids long. V was pared by 6 bases and J by 1 base, with 13 bases between. CDR1 is MNHEY, CDR2 SVGAGI, per germline. The DNA of the CDR3 is TGTGCCAGCAGCGTACGACGGGAATCCTACGAGCAGTACTTC. The encoded protein is CASSVRRESYEQYF.

The chain recombines TRBV30 with TRBJ2-7, with D possibly TRBD2 on 5 matching bases. Germline V gene lookup returns CDR1 GTSNPN and CDR2 SVGIG (reference sequence). V lost 0 bases, J lost 2 bases, and 11 bases lay in between. This CDR3 contains 14 residues. For the CDR3, the DNA is TGTGCCTGGAGTGTGTATCAGAGGGCCTACGAGCAGTACTTC. Its translation: CAWSVYQRAYEQYF.

The CDR3 DNA follows: TGTGCCAGCAGCCCCCGACCTCATGGACAGACACCGGGGGAGACCCAGTACTTC. This gives the protein CASSPRPHGQTPGETQYF. The chain joins TRBV7-8 to TRBJ2-5; possibly TRBD1 for D (6 bases). V was cut by 5 bases and J by 5 bases, with 27 bases left in between. The CDR3 has 18 amino acids. Germline lookup yields CDR1 SGHVS and CDR2 FQNEAQ.

The chain uses TRBV9 and TRBJ2-5, with 14 bases fitting TRBD2. Germline values: CDR1 SGDLS, CDR2 YYNGEE. V trimming: 4 bases; J trimming: 5 bases; junction bases outside the gene matches: 7. The CDR3 consists of 16 residues. This chain's CDR3 is CASSLGLAGAGETQYF. The CDR3 DNA reads as TGTGCCAGCAGCCTGGGACTAGCGGGAGCAGGGGAGACCCAGTACTTC.